This entry describes one T cell receptor (beta chain). Antigen specificity is unknown. An end of the junction does not agree with germline; a read error may underlie this. Unique molecular identifiers were incorporated when the TCRbeta library was constructed. TCRdb recomputed calls from the PCR reads with MiXCR, one row per CDR3 protein. The sample consists of some 440,000 distinct CDR3 sequences, roughly 17% of them appearing once. This entry belongs to a study of T-cell reconstitution after alpha-beta-depleted transplantation in children. Findings and limits, study-wide: High day-60 TCRbeta diversity in some patients came from surviving recipient T cells and thymic progenitors. T-cell counts and diversity were attributed mostly to newly produced T cells one year after transplant. Where alpha-beta T cells came from about two months after transplant was reportedly several hundred expanded graft clones.

This CDR3 region has 18 residues. Per germline, CDR1 ENHRY and CDR2 SYGVKD. The sample was PBMCs, mostly from graft donor cells, taken 360 days after TCRalphabeta/CD19-depleted stem cell transplant. The V gene is TRBV10-3, the J gene TRBJ2-6, with TRBD1 matching 8 bases. This TCR was sampled from a boy in the first two years of life who had a stem cell transplant for Wiskott-Aldrich syndrome, so the T cells may come from the graft donor. CDR3 nucleotides: TGTGCCCTCAGTCCCTTTCTGGGACAGGTTTCTGGGGCCAACGTCCTGACTTTC. As protein: CALSPFLGQVSGANVLTF.